The 18 T cell receptor beta chains below all came from one sample that was sequenced in a study of beta chain features in type 1 diabetes. Reverse transcription of all isolated RNA meant that expressed TCRB transcripts were sequenced. Produced via immunoSEQ multiplex PCR; TCRdb's table is partial and in-frame only. The sample lists some 150,000 clones, 9.7% occurring once. Sequenced material: central memory CD4+ T cells from blood. These receptors all stem from a woman aged 40 to 50 in good health.

The table lists this clone with a few counts. V gene TRBV10-3 combines with J gene TRBJ1-6; 7 bases align to TRBD1. CDR3 size: 16 residues. CDR1 is ENHRY and CDR2 is SYGVKD in the germline V gene. J lost 4 bases, V lost 6 bases, and 9 bases had no gene match. The DNA for the CDR3 is TGTGCCATCAGACCCGACAGGGCCGCATATAATTCACCCCTCCACTTT. Its protein is CAIRPDRAAYNSPLHF.

This clone was seen more than once but under ten times. This chain links TRBV14 with TRBJ2-3; D unclear. V lost 1 base and J lost 5, with 4 bases in between. The CDR3 is 12 residues long. CDR1 is SGHDN and CDR2 is FVKESK in the germline V gene. The CDR3 bases are TGTGCCAGCAGCCAAGTAAAAGATACGCAGTATTTT. Amino acid sequence: CASSQVKDTQYF.

The table lists this clone with a few counts. Different DNA sequences within this sample yield the same CDR3. V and J are TRBV9 and TRBJ2-1; D is uncertain. Trimming cost V 2 bases and J 5 bases, with 8 bases left between them. Germline V gene data show CDR1 as SGDLS and CDR2 as YYNGEE. The CDR3 extends over 13 amino acids. CDR3 sequence (DNA): TGTGCCAGCAGCGTCCTGGCAGACAATGAGCAGTTCTTC. This encodes CASSVLADNEQFF.

This clone was detected many times. The CDR3 nucleotides are TGCGCCAGCAGCCAAGATACCGGACAGGGAGTAAACTATGGCTACACCTTC. It encodes CASSQDTGQGVNYGYTF. This chain joins TRBV4-1 and TRBJ1-2; TRBD1 matches at 8 bases. The ends lost 0 bases at V and 2 bases at J; junction bases unmatched: 8. The CDR3 loop spans 17 amino acids. CDR1 is MGHRA, CDR2 YSYEKL, per germline.

This clone was found a few times. The V gene is TRBV9, the J gene TRBJ2-1; TRBD2 matches 10 bases. The CDR3 loop spans 17 amino acids. The germline V gene encodes CDR1 SGDLS and CDR2 YYNGEE. The V segment lost 2 bases and the J segment 7 bases; nucleotides outside the gene matches: 12. Written as DNA, the CDR3 is TGTGCCAGCAGCGTGGACGCTAGCGGGGGCGGGCGGAATGAGCAGTTCTTC. Protein: CASSVDASGGGRNEQFF. The variable domain in full, completed from reference TRBV9 and TRBJ2-1, reads DSGVTQTPKHLITATGQRVTLRCSPRSGDLSVYWYQQSLDQGLQFLIQYYNGEERAKGNILERFSAQQFPDLHSELNLSSLELGDSALYFCASSVDASGGGRNEQFFGPGTRLTVL.

The V call is TRBV7-2, the J call TRBJ1-1; 7 bases are a match to TRBD1. The trim removed 5 bases at V and 8 bases at J, leaving 11 bases unmatched. The germline V gene encodes CDR1 SGHTA and CDR2 FQGNSA. This CDR3 has 14 residues. The CDR3 region is CASSRPQGYQEAFF. The CDR3 DNA sequence: TGTGCCAGCAGCCGTCCACAGGGGTATCAGGAAGCTTTCTTT.

This chain connects TRBV4-2 to TRBJ2-5; TRBD2 matches 10 bases. Germline V gives CDR1 LGHNA, CDR2 YNFKEQ. The CDR3 extends over 15 amino acids. V lost 4 bases and J lost 2; bases outside the gene matches: 4. CDR3 loop: CASSRVAGGQETQYF. CDR3 bases: TGTGCCAGCAGCCGGGTAGCGGGGGGACAAGAGACCCAGTACTTC.

The chain recombines TRBV11-2 with TRBJ2-1, with a weak D call TRBD2 (6 bases). CDR3 size: 15 residues. Germline loops: CDR1 SGHAT, CDR2 FQNNGV. V shed 5 bases and J shed 4 bases, with 15 bases lying between them. The CDR3 here is CASSPQRLGYNEQFF. The CDR3 nucleotides read TGTGCCAGCAGCCCCCAGCGACTAGGGTACAATGAGCAGTTCTTC.

The chain carries TRBV5-5 and TRBJ1-5; TRBD1 agrees at 9 bases. Germline V gives CDR1 SGHKS, CDR2 YYEKEE (reference sequence). This CDR3 comprises 15 residues. V lost 6 bases, J lost 9 bases, and 13 bases stayed unmatched. CDR3 region: CASTPAWTGDRPQHF. In nucleotides, the CDR3 is TGTGCCAGCACCCCGGCCTGGACAGGGGATAGGCCCCAGCATTTT.

This clone was observed a few times. The rearrangement joins TRBV29-1 to TRBJ2-3, with D tentatively TRBD2 (5 bases). With 2 bases removed from V and 8 bases from J, the gap between germline ends came to 8 bases. Germline values: CDR1 SQVTM, CDR2 ANQGSEA. This CDR3 spans 11 amino acids. The CDR3 DNA sequence: TGCAGCGTTGAATCGGGGTTTACGCAGTATTTT. Its translation: CSVESGFTQYF.

The genes are TRBV5-6 and TRBJ1-2; weak D call: TRBD1 (5 bases). The CDR3 has 16 residues. CDR1 is SGHDT, CDR2 YYEEEE, per germline. Trimming left V 0 bases short and J 3 bases short, with 15 bases between. CDR3 in DNA: TGTGCCAGCAGCTTGGTCGGAGGGGTCGGCGACTATGGCTACACCTTC. This codes for CASSLVGGVGDYGYTF.

V gene TRBV7-2 combines with J gene TRBJ2-5; 10 positions agree with TRBD2. Germline loops: CDR1 SGHTA, CDR2 FQGNSA. Germline trimming cut 4 bases from V and 7 bases from J; bases unmatched to any gene: 9. This CDR3 is 15 amino acids long. The CDR3 protein is CASSSSGGRRGTQYF. The CDR3 DNA reads TGTGCCAGCAGCTCTAGCGGGGGCCGAAGGGGGACCCAGTACTTC.

V usage is TRBV7-8 and J usage is TRBJ1-5; D remains unclear. CDR1 is SGHVS, CDR2 FQNEAQ, per germline. The CDR3 covers 13 residues. Trimming took off 6 bases at V and 1 base at J, with 7 bases between the two ends. This chain's CDR3 is CASSGRSNQPQHF. The CDR3 DNA follows: TGTGCCAGCAGTGGGAGAAGCAATCAGCCCCAGCATTTT.

V gene TRBV4-2 combines with J gene TRBJ1-5; TRBD1 matches 7 bases. This CDR3 region has 19 residues. V lost 0 bases to trimming and J lost 7 bases; unmatched junction nucleotides: 18. The germline gives CDR1 LGHNA, CDR2 YNFKEQ. For the CDR3, the DNA is TGTGCCAGCAGCCAAGATGTGGGAGACGACAGGGTCGTGGTCCAGCCCCAGCATTTT. Its translation is CASSQDVGDDRVVVQPQHF.

This clone was recorded a few times. This rearrangement joins TRBV25-1 to TRBJ2-5; perhaps TRBD2 as D (6 bases). Germline V CDR1 and CDR2: MGHDK, SYGVNS. The CDR3 loop spans 14 amino acids. V dropped 2 bases and J dropped 5 bases, with 12 bases sitting between them. CDR3 residues: CASSEPGGSETQYF. CDR3 sequence (DNA): TGTGCCAGCAGTGAACCCGGGGGATCGGAGACCCAGTACTTC.

This clone was counted a few times. The rearrangement joins TRBV6-6 to TRBJ1-6; D is ambiguous. This CDR3 comprises 14 residues. Germline V lookup: CDR1 MNHNY, CDR2 SVGAGI (reference sequence). V was pared by 0 bases and J by 7 bases, with 7 bases between. The CDR3 spells CASSYSNQNSPLHF. CDR3 sequence (DNA): TGTGCCAGCAGTTACTCGAATCAGAATTCACCCCTCCACTTT.

This clone occurred many times. The chain joins TRBV6-6 to TRBJ2-4; D perhaps matches TRBD2 (7 bases). V lost 2 bases and J 0 bases, leaving 11 bases between the germline ends. Per germline, CDR1 MNHNY and CDR2 SVGAGI (reference sequence). The CDR3 covers 16 residues. For the CDR3, the DNA is TGTGCCAGCAGTTACCCGCGGGGGCTAGCCAAAAACATTCAGTACTTC. The encoded protein is CASSYPRGLAKNIQYF.

This clone was seen a few times. The genes are TRBV6-5 and TRBJ2-1, with TRBD2 identical over 8 bases. This CDR3 comprises 13 residues. Germline assignment: CDR1 MNHEY and CDR2 SVGAGI. The junction had 7 bases not matched to a gene; V was cut back by 0 bases and J by 15 bases. The CDR3 DNA reads as TGTGCCAGCAGTTACTCGACAAGCGGGGGATGGTTCTTC. This encodes CASSYSTSGGWFF.